This is a list of T cell receptor beta chains from one sample in a study of blood T cell repertoires in COVID-19. Generated by immunoSEQ multiplex PCR, the TCRdb table keeps only in-frame clones and is missing some. The sample has 250,000 to 400,000 clones; about 89% are singletons. The sample taken for sequencing was PBMCs or T cells enriched from blood (not recorded which). The receptor source for this set is a man in his 60s who had recovered from COVID-19. Both conserved end residues are part of each CDR3. The D gene is left open where the match is weak. Some rows have no size entry. The others give once, few or many, or a class for an expanded clone.

TGTGCCAGCAGCACAGCTAGCAATCAGCCCCAGCATTTT,CASSTASNQPQHF,-,-,TRBV7-2,TRBJ1-5
TGTGCCAGTAGTAAATCGTACCGGTCTGAAGCTTTCTTT,CASSKSYRSEAFF,-,-,TRBV19,TRBJ1-1
TGTGCCAGCAGTTTTTCCGCGGTAGTCTATGGCTACACCTTC,CASSFSAVVYGYTF,-,-,TRBV28,TRBJ1-2
TGTGCCAGCAGTGAACCTAGCGGCACAGATACGCAGTATTTT,CASSEPSGTDTQYF,-,-,TRBV2,TRBJ2-3
TGTGCCTGGGGGGGACAGATGAACACTGAAGCTTTCTTT,CAWGGQMNTEAFF,-,TRBD1,TRBV30,TRBJ1-1
TGTGCCAGCAGTTTTGAGTATATGAACACTGAAGCTTTCTTT,CASSFEYMNTEAFF,once,-,TRBV27,TRBJ1-1
TGCGCCAGCAGCCGGAGAAGCGACACCGGGGAGCTGTTTTTT,CASSRRSDTGELFF,-,-,TRBV5-1,TRBJ2-2
TGTGCCAGCAGCTTACAGGGTTCCTATAATTCACCCCTCCACTTT,CASSLQGSYNSPLHF,-,-,TRBV28,TRBJ1-6
TGCGCCAGCAGCTTCTTTGGACAGGGCCAAGAGACCCAGTACTTC,CASSFFGQGQETQYF,-,TRBD1,TRBV5-1,TRBJ2-5
TGTGCCAGCAGCCCGACAGGATTGAACACCGGGGAGCTGTTTTTT,CASSPTGLNTGELFF,-,-,TRBV4-2,TRBJ2-2
TGTGCCAGCAGTTTGACAGGGTGGAACACTGAAGCTTTCTTT,CASSLTGWNTEAFF,-,TRBD1,TRBV27,TRBJ1-1
TGTGCCAGCAGTGCCCAGGGGCTGGGTCAGCCCCAGCATTTT,CASSAQGLGQPQHF,-,-,TRBV2,TRBJ1-5
TGTGCCAGCAGCCCCAGACAGGGACTCTCCTATGGCTACACCTTC,CASSPRQGLSYGYTF,-,TRBD1,TRBV5-4,TRBJ1-2
TGCGCCAGCAGCCACCAGACAGGAGTCGGTACGCAGTATTTT,CASSHQTGVGTQYF,-,-,TRBV4-3,TRBJ2-3
TGTGCCAGCAGCCGTCTAGCGGCGGGGTCCTACAATGAGCAGTTCTTC,CASSRLAAGSYNEQFF,-,TRBD2,TRBV7-3,TRBJ2-1
TGCGCCAGCAGCCTTCAGACTGGAAGCTCCTACGAGCAGTACTTC,CASSLQTGSSYEQYF,few,-,TRBV5-1,TRBJ2-7
TGTGCCAGCAGCCGGTCCGGGACAGTCAACACTGAAGCTTTCTTT,CASSRSGTVNTEAFF,-,TRBD1,TRBV27,TRBJ1-1
TGTGCCAGCAGTTACGACAGGGGGTTCTCCTACGAGCAGTACTTC,CASSYDRGFSYEQYF,-,TRBD1,TRBV6-2/TRBV6-3,TRBJ2-7
TGTGCCAGCAGTTCCGTCGACGGGAGCTCCTACGAGCAGTACTTC,CASSSVDGSSYEQYF,once,-,TRBV6-5,TRBJ2-7
TGTGCCAGCAGTTCCCTAGCGGGAGGTGAGACCCAGTACTTC,CASSSLAGGETQYF,once,TRBD2,TRBV28,TRBJ2-5
TGCGCCAGCAGCTTGCCCCTAGCGGGAGGGCCTAATGAGCAGTTCTTC,CASSLPLAGGPNEQFF,-,TRBD2,TRBV5-1,TRBJ2-1
TGTGCCAGCAGTTTTTATAGCAATCAGCCCCAGCATTTT,CASSFYSNQPQHF,few,-,TRBV28,TRBJ1-5
TGTGCCTGGAGTTTCAGTTCCTCCTCCTACGAGCAGTACTTC,CAWSFSSSSYEQYF,-,-,TRBV30,TRBJ2-7
TGTGCCAGCAGCTCTAAGCGGGAGGGGTACGACACCGGGGAGCTGTTTTTT,CASSSKREGYDTGELFF,-,TRBD2,TRBV7-3,TRBJ2-2
TGCGCCAGCAGCTTGGGGACAGGGTCGGCGAGCAATCAGCCCCAGCATTTT,CASSLGTGSASNQPQHF,-,TRBD1,TRBV5-1,TRBJ1-5